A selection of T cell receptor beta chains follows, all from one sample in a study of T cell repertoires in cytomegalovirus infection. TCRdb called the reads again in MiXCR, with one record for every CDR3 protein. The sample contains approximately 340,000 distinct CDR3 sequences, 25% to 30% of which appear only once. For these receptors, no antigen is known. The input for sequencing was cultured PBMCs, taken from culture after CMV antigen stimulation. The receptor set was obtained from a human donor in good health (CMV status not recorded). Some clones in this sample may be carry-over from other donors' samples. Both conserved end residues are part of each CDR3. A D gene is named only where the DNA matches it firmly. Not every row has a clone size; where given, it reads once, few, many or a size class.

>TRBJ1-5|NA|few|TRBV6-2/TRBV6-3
TGTGCCAGCAGCCTTCGACGGGGGGCGCCGTCCCAGCATTTT
CASSLRRGAPSQHF
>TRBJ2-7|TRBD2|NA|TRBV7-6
TGTGCCAGCATCCCCCCTGGGGGGGGGTCCTACGAGCAGTACTTC
CASIPPGGGSYEQYF
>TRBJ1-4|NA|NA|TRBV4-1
TGCGCCAGCAGCCAAGGTTATCGTCCCCACAATGAAAAACTGTTTTTT
CASSQGYRPHNEKLFF
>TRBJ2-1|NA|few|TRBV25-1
TGTGCCAGCGGAAGGGACCCACTCACAGTCCCCACAAATGAGCAGTTCTTC
CASGRDPLTVPTNEQFF
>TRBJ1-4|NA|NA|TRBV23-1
TGCGCCAGCAGTCCCCGAGGGAGGGGCGCTGAAAAACTGTTTTTT
CASSPRGRGAEKLFF
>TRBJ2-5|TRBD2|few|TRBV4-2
TGTGCCAGCAGCCAAGAGCTAGCGGGGAGTCAAGAGACCCAGTACTTC
CASSQELAGSQETQYF
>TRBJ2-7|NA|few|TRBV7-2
TGTGCCAGCAGCTTGTCCGAATGGGGCGGTAGTCGGCAGTACTTC
CASSLSEWGGSRQYF
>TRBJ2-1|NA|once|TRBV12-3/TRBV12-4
TGTGCCAGCAGCCAGGGGTGGCGGGGTGGTGAGCAGTTCTTC
CASSQGWRGGEQFF
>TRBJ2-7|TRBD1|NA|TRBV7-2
TGTGCCAGCAGCTGGACAGGGAACTACGAGCAGTACTTC
CASSWTGNYEQYF
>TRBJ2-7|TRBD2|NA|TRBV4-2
TGTGCCAGCAGCCAAGATTCCAACGGGAGGGCCTCCTACGAGCAGTACTTC
CASSQDSNGRASYEQYF
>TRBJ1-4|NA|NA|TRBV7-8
TGTGCCAGCAGCTTAACGGAAGGGTATGAAAAACTGTTTTTT
CASSLTEGYEKLFF
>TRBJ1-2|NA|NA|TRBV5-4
TGTGCCAGCAGCTTGGCCTGGGGTGGACAGCTCTATGGCTACACCTTC
CASSLAWGGQLYGYTF
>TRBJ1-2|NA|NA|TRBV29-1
TGCAGCGTTGATAACGGGGGCTACACCTTC
CSVDNGGYTF
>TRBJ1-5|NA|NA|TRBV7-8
TGTGCCAGCAGCTCAAGACTGAACAATCAGCCCCAGCATTTT
CASSSRLNNQPQHF